This note documents a single TCR beta chain sequence. Its recognized antigen is unknown. Within one base of it there is no much larger clone, and no base qualities were kept. From V the trimming removes 4 bases and from J it removes 4 bases, while the gene matches leave 12 bases of the junction unaccounted for. The CDR3 runs 17 residues from the cysteine to the phenylalanine. The retained sequence is limited to the CDR3, 51 bases, with the frame set at the first base. For CDR1 and CDR2, the germline V gene lists SNHLY and FYNNEI. TCR beta CDR3 regions were amplified from RNA transcripts. A first-round RT-PCR of the TCR CDR3 used the HTBI primer set with the Qiagen OneStep RT-PCR kit. A second multiplex PCR round built the libraries, followed by size selection and purification. Sequencing of the libraries was done on an Illumina HiSeq2000 using paired-end 100 bp reads. Per the original workflow: SOAPnuke was used to process the raw data, throwing out any read that contained adapters or uncalled bases, had a mean Phred below 15, or lacked an exact constant-primer or identifier match. High-quality paired reads were merged with COPE v1.2.5, and unique nucleotide sequences were defined as clonotypes. MiTCR v1.1 was used to align clonotypes to the IMGT TRBV, TRBD and TRBJ reference segments. The analysis was restricted to V-J combinations with a frequency above 0.0001, which together covered 99% to 99.2% of the repertoires. The TCS score was defined as the ratio of F50 (clonal expansion) to E x V (chaos), calculated using BLOSUM62-based TCRdist between CDR3 peptides within each V-J. Welch's t-statistics and random forest reduced roughly 500 V-J features to under 15, which were used in a naive Bayes classifier (R e1071). The Morisita-Horn index was used to measure how similar the thyroid and blood repertoires were. TCRdb took the public reads, trimmed them with fastp at Q25, ran MiXCR for clone calling and kept in-frame beta chains. Records with the same CDR3 protein are collapsed into one entry carrying the most frequent genes and DNA. The V and J calls come from TCRdb's annotation, not from the publication. Within this sample are about 640,000 distinct CDR3 sequences, with 45% of them counted one time only. The ten largest clones represent roughly 6.5% of the sample.

Patients with uncontrolled infections, other autoimmune diseases, pregnancy or lactation were excluded. Clinical symptoms, serum thyroxine and TRAb, thyroid ultrasound, and orbital computed tomography formed the basis for the diagnoses. Total RNA was extracted with Trizol reagent, and quality was checked on an Agilent 2100 Bioanalyzer. The sample comes from a study of T cells in Graves' hyperthyroidism and ophthalmopathy (dated by TCRdb to about 2019). About the investigation overall: A discovery cohort of about a hundred patients, roughly 45 with Graves' ophthalmopathy and 55 to 60 with stable Graves' hyperthyroidism, was used to find distinguishing TCR V-J signatures. An independent validation cohort of about 20 hyperthyroidism patients and roughly 16 patients who later progressed to ophthalmopathy tested prospective prediction of ophthalmopathy. For training and testing, the 100 or so patients in the discovery cohort were randomly divided in a 7:3 ratio. Thyroid tissue and blood T-cell repertoires from more than 5 Graves' hyperthyroidism patients were also compared in the study. Following sampling, methimazole starting at 30 mg daily was given to hyperthyroidism patients, and high-dose intravenous methylprednisolone was given to ophthalmopathy patients. TCR Vbeta CDR3 sequencing of 135 peripheral blood samples (roughly 41 ophthalmopathy, 75 hyperthyroidism and approximately 17 progressor patients) is reported in the paper. What the authors observed across the whole study: Most expanded thyroid clonotypes (frequency above 0.001) were also detected in blood, a finding suggesting that blood repertoires may reflect thyroid immune responses. In cross-validation, a model built on a 13 V-J signature told ophthalmopathy apart from stable hyperthyroidism with 85% to 90% sensitivity and 81% to 82% specificity, and in testing the same model reached 80%/75%. In validation, progression to ophthalmopathy was predicted by the model with 70% to 71% sensitivity and approximately 78% specificity, a median of 6.5 months before onset. No statistical method was used to fix the sample size in advance, and group allocation was not hidden from the investigators.

The sequence was collected from an adult man with Graves' disease, either hyperthyroidism or ophthalmopathy (not recorded which). The chain is made from TRBV2 and TRBJ1-2, and TRBD1 matches 10 of the central bases. Material for sequencing was peripheral blood or thyroid tissue (not recorded which). This receptor carries the CDR3 CASSAGGTGDGPYGYTF. Here is the DNA: TGTGCCAGCAGTGCCGGAGGGACAGGGGACGGACCCTATGGCTACACCTTC.